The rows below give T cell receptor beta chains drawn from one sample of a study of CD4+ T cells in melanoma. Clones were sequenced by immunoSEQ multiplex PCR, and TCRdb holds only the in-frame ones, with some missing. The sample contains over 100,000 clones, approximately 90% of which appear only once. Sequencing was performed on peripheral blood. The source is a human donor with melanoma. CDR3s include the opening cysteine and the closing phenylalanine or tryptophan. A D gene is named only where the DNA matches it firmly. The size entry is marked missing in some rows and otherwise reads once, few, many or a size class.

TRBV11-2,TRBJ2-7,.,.,TGTGCCAGCAGCTTAGGAAGAGACTACGAGCAGTACTTC,CASSLGRDYEQYF
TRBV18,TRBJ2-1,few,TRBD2,TGTGCCAGCTCACGGACTAGCGGATTATACAATGAGCAGTTCTTC,CASSRTSGLYNEQFF
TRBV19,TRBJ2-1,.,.,TGTGCCAGTAGTATAGGGAGTGCAAATGAGCAGTTCTTC,CASSIGSANEQFF
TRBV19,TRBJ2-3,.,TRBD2,TGTGCCAGTAGTAGGCTAGCGGGAGTTGGCACAGATACGCAGTATTTT,CASSRLAGVGTDTQYF
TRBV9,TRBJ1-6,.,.,TGTGCCAGCAGCGTGGACACCCTCTATAATTCACCCCTCCACTTT,CASSVDTLYNSPLHF
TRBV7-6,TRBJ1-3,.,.,TGTGCCAGCAGCTTATCAGCCAGCTCTGGAAACACCATATATTTT,CASSLSASSGNTIYF
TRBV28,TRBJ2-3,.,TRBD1,TGTGCCAGCAGTCCTTTCGGACAGGGGCAGGTAGATACGCAGTATTTT,CASSPFGQGQVDTQYF
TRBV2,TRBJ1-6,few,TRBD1,TGTGCCAGCAGAACAGGGGCGGGATCACCCCTCCACTTT,CASRTGAGSPLHF
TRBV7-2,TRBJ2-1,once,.,TGTGCCAGCAGCTTTTATGACTCCTACAATGAGCAGTTCTTC,CASSFYDSYNEQFF
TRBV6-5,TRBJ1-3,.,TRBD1,TGTGCCAGCAGGGGACAGGGCCTCTCTGGAAACACCATATATTTT,CASRGQGLSGNTIYF
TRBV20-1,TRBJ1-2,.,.,TGCAGTGCTATAGGGGGGGGGAACACCTTC,CSAIGGGNTF
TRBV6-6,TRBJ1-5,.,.,TGTGCCAGCAGTTACGGGAGCAATCAGCCCCAGCATTTT,CASSYGSNQPQHF
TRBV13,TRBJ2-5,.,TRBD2,TGTGCCAGCAGCTTACGGACTAGCGGGAGCGGCCAAGAGACCCAGTACTTC,CASSLRTSGSGQETQYF
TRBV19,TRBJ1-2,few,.,TGTGCCAGTAGGACAGGAAGCCCCTATGGCTACACCTTC,CASRTGSPYGYTF
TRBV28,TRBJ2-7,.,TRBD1,TGTGCCAGCAGTTTATGGACAGGGGGCTACGAGCAGTACTTC,CASSLWTGGYEQYF
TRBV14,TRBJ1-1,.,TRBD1,TGTGCCAGCAGCCAGGCTGACAGGGGCTGGACTGAAGCTTTCTTT,CASSQADRGWTEAFF
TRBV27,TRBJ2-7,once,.,TGTGCCAGCAGTTCCCTGGACACTACCTACGAGCAGTACTTC,CASSSLDTTYEQYF
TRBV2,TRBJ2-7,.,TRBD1,TGTGCCAGCAGTACCGGGACAGGGGACGGCGAGCAGTACTTC,CASSTGTGDGEQYF
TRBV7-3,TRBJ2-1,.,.,TGTGCCAGCAGCCCTGGGTTTAGCGGAGGGAGGCATGAGCAGTTCTTC,CASSPGFSGGRHEQFF
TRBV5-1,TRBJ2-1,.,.,TGCGCCAGCAGCCCGGGACTGGGACGGGACAATGAGCAGTTCTTC,CASSPGLGRDNEQFF
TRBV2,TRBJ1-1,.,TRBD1,TGTGCCAGCAGTGACAGGGGGCCTACTGAAGCTTTCTTT,CASSDRGPTEAFF
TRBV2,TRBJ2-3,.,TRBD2,TGTGCCAGCAGAACCGGGACTAGCGGGAGCACAGATACGCAGTATTTT,CASRTGTSGSTDTQYF
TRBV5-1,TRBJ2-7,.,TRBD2,TGCGCCAGCAGCTTGGCGCTAGCGGGAGGGAGCGAGCAGTACTTC,CASSLALAGGSEQYF